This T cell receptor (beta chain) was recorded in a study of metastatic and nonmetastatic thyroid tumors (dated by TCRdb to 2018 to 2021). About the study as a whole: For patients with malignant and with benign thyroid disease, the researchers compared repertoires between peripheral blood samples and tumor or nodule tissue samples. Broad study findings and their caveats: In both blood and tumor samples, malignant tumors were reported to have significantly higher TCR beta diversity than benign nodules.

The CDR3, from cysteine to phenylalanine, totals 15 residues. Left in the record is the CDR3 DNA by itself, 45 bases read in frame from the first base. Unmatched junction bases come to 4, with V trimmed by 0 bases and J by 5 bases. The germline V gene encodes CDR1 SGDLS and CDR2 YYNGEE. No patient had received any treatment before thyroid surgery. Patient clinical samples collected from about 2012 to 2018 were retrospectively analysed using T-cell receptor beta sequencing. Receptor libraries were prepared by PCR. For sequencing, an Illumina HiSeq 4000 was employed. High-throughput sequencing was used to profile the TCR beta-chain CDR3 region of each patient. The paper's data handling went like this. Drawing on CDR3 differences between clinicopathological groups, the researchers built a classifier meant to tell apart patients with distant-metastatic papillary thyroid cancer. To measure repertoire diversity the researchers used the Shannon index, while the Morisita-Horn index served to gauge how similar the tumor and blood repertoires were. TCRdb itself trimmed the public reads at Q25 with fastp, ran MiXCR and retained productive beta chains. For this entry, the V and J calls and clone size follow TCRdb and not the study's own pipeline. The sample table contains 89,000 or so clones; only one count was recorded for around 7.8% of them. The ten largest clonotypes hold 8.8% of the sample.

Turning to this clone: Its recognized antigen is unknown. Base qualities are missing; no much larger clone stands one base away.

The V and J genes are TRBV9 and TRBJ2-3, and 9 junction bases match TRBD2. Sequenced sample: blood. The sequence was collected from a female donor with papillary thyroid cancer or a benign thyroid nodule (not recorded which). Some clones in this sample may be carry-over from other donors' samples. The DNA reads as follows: TGTGCCAGCAGCGTAGGGGGAGCGGGGGGAGATACGCAGTATTTT. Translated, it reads CASSVGGAGGDTQYF.